Below, 21 T cell receptor beta chains from the same sample are listed, as sequenced in a study of T cells in Graves' hyperthyroidism and ophthalmopathy. Amplification targeted TCR beta CDR3 regions from RNA transcripts. During a first-round RT-PCR of the TCR CDR3, the HTBI primer set was used. From the multiplex PCR reads, TCRdb called clonotypes with MiXCR, one entry per CDR3 protein. The sample has about 37,000 distinct CDR3 sequences, around 56% seen once; the top ten hold 15% to 20%. The source material was blood. Source of these receptors: a man aged 40-49 years with Graves' ophthalmopathy.

This clonotype showed up many times. The chain has TRBV9 and TRBJ2-3, with 9 positions matching TRBD1. V lost 3 bases to trimming and J lost 1 base; unmatched junction nucleotides: 9. The CDR3 has 17 amino acids. CDR1 SGDLS and CDR2 YYNGEE come from the germline V gene. The CDR3 region is CASSGPGQGTGTDTQYF. In DNA, the CDR3 is TGTGCCAGCAGCGGACCCGGACAGGGGACGGGCACAGATACGCAGTATTTT.

The gene calls are TRBV6-1 and TRBJ1-5; weak D call: TRBD1 (6 bases). Germline V CDR1 and CDR2: MNHNS, SASEGT. Between the trimmed V and J ends, which lost 3 bases and 14 bases, there was a span of 14 bases. This CDR3 region has 12 residues. CDR3 nucleotide sequence: TGTGCCAGCAGTGAGGGGGCTCGTTACGAGCATTTT. Amino acid sequence: CASSEGARYEHF.

As regards this clonotype: The junction departs from germline at one end; a sequencing error may be responsible. The genes are TRBV5-1 and TRBJ2-1; 9 nucleotides match TRBD1. Germline V CDR1 and CDR2: SGHRS, YFSETQ. The CDR3 totals 15 residues. The chain's CDR3 is CASSPGTGLYNEQFF. The CDR3 bases are TGTGCCAGCAGCCCGGGGACAGGGCTATACAATGAGCAGTTCTTC.

In its sample, this clonotype was seen many times. The chain's CDR3 is CASSFGVGGWGVEKLFF. CDR3 coding DNA: TGTGCCAGCAGTTTTGGGGTTGGAGGGTGGGGGGTTGAAAAACTGTTTTTT. The rearrangement uses TRBV28 and TRBJ1-4; tentatively, D is TRBD1 (5 bases). This CDR3 has 17 residues. V was cut by 3 bases and J by 7 bases, with 21 bases left in between. Germline CDR1 MDHEN, CDR2 SYDVKM.

Worth noting for this clonotype: A much larger clone lies a single base off, so this may be a read error. This sequence joins TRBV27 and TRBJ2-3; no clear D. The germline V and J ends were trimmed by 2 bases and 6 bases, with 6 bases remaining between them. Germline CDR1 and CDR2: MNHEY and SMNVEV (reference sequence). There are 12 residues in the CDR3. CDR3 coding DNA: TGTGCCAGCAGTTTAGATTCGGATACGCAGTATTTT. Translated, it gives CASSLDSDTQYF.

This chain links TRBV7-3 with TRBJ2-3, with D perhaps assigned TRBD1 or TRBD2 (5 bases each). V was trimmed by 5 bases and J by 13 bases, leaving 13 bases between them. This CDR3 region has 11 residues. Germline V gene sequence: CDR1 SGHTA, CDR2 FQGTGA. The CDR3 is CASSNGVGEYF. As DNA, the CDR3 is TGTGCCAGCAGCAATGGGGTGGGGGAGTATTTT.

This clonotype was picked up a small number of times. This chain joins TRBV15 and TRBJ1-4; 8 bases are a match to TRBD1. The V gene's germline CDR1 is LNHNV and CDR2 YYDKDF (reference sequence). The CDR3 runs to 16 residues. J lost 8 bases, V lost 1 base, and 9 bases had no gene match. The CDR3 loop is CATSRGGTGGSEKLFF. CDR3 in DNA: TGTGCCACCAGCAGAGGGGGGACAGGAGGTAGCGAAAAACTGTTTTTT.

With regard to this clonotype: The junction and the germline gene differ at one end; a read error may be behind it. The chain employs TRBV5-1 and TRBJ1-3; D unresolved. The germline CDR1 and CDR2 sequences are SGHRS and YFSETQ. The CDR3 is made up of 14 amino acids. The CDR3 loop is CASSLEQGGNTIYF. CDR3 DNA: TGTGCCAGCAGCTTAGAGCAAGGTGGAAACACCATATATTTT.

This clonotype rates as medium-sized. In DNA, the CDR3 is TGTGCCAAGGGACAGGAGAGGGCAGATACGCAGTATTTT. Residues: CAKGQERADTQYF. V usage is TRBV2 and J usage is TRBJ2-3; 8 bases agree with TRBD1. Germline CDR1 is SNHLY and CDR2 is FYNNEI. The CDR3 has 13 residues. The trim removed 10 bases at V and 4 bases at J, leaving 7 bases unmatched.

The chain couples TRBV2 to TRBJ1-1; D possibly corresponds to TRBD1 (5 bases). The germline CDR1 and CDR2 sequences are SNHLY and FYNNEI. CDR3 length: 13 amino acids. Trimming took 4 bases from V and 3 from J, leaving 9 bases between them. The CDR3 sequence is CASSGAGYTEAFF. In DNA, the CDR3 is TGTGCCAGCAGTGGGGCAGGGTACACTGAAGCTTTCTTT.

This clonotype was picked up a small number of times. The rearrangement uses TRBV2 and TRBJ1-2; 11 nucleotides match TRBD1. CDR1 is SNHLY, CDR2 FYNNEI, per germline. The junction had 13 bases not matched to a gene; V was cut back by 4 bases and J by 3 bases. The length of the CDR3 is 18 residues. The CDR3 DNA sequence: TGTGCCAGCAGTGGGACAGGGGGCGGGGAGACCCAGTACTATGGCTACACCTTC. Protein: CASSGTGGGETQYYGYTF.

On this clonotype itself: The limits of the CDR3 on the DNA are not certain, so only TCRdb's listed CDR3 is given. The chain couples TRBV7-9 to TRBJ1-6. A total of 19 residues make up the CDR3, ends included. The germline V gene encodes CDR1 SEHNR and CDR2 FQNEAQ (reference sequence). Here the CDR3 reads CASSYACASRGGEGSPLHF.

This clonotype has a count of ten or more. V gene TRBV19 combines with J gene TRBJ1-1; D is unresolved. This CDR3 has 13 residues. V was cut by 5 bases and J by 4 bases, with 11 bases left in between. The germline CDR1 and CDR2 sequences are LNHDA and SQIVND (reference sequence). The CDR3 here is CASSGEGGTEAFF. In DNA, the CDR3 is TGTGCCAGTAGTGGGGAGGGAGGCACTGAAGCTTTCTTT.

The sample holds many counts of this clonotype. DNA for the CDR3: TGTGCCAGCAGCTTAAACAGCCAAGAGACCCAGTACTTC. Amino acids: CASSLNSQETQYF. The chain combines TRBV7-2 with TRBJ2-5, with D unclear. Between the trimmed V and J ends, which lost 2 bases and 1 base, there was a span of 5 bases. Germline loops: CDR1 SGHTA, CDR2 FQGNSA. The CDR3 consists of 13 residues.

This clonotype was observed a single time. The chain recombines TRBV2 with TRBJ1-5; D unclear. Trimming pared 4 bases from V and 9 bases from J, leaving 7 bases between. The CDR3 spans 11 residues. Germline loops: CDR1 SNHLY, CDR2 FYNNEI. This chain's CDR3 is CASSVLRPQHF. The CDR3 region has the DNA TGTGCCAGCAGTGTCTTGCGGCCCCAGCATTTT.

This clonotype occurred many times. The CDR3 DNA follows: TGTGCCAGCAGTGAACGCGGGCGACACCAAGAGACCCAGTACTTC. Encoded protein: CASSERGRHQETQYF. The J gene is TRBJ2-5, the V gene TRBV2, with D perhaps matching TRBD2 (5 bases). There are 15 residues in the CDR3. Trimming left V 2 bases short and J 0 bases short, with 10 bases between. Germline CDR1 reads SNHLY; CDR2 reads FYNNEI.

The V and J genes are TRBV7-9 and TRBJ2-7, with a tentative D call TRBD1 (6 bases). The CDR3 runs 12 residues. V shed 1 base and J shed 7 bases, with 8 bases lying between them. Germline assignment: CDR1 SEHNR and CDR2 FQNEAQ (reference sequence). The CDR3 is CASSLDGQEQYF. CDR3 DNA sequence: TGTGCCAGCAGCTTAGACGGACAGGAGCAGTACTTC.

About this clonotype: The CDR3 does not end in the conserved phenylalanine or tryptophan, so this is likely a read error. The DNA is omitted, as the CDR3 cannot be located on it reliably, and the CDR3 follows TCRdb's listing. The chain links TRBV5-1 to TRBJ2-7; the D call in the table, TRBD2, was not verified against the DNA. Both ends counted, the CDR3 spans 8 residues. Germline lookup yields CDR1 SGHRS and CDR2 YFSETQ. Here the CDR3 reads CASSSLAG.

Worth noting for this clonotype: A read error may be the cause here, since a much bigger clone is one base away. V and J are TRBV3-1 and TRBJ2-3, with D possibly TRBD2 on 5 matching bases. Germline V gene lookup returns CDR1 LGHDT and CDR2 YNNKEL (reference sequence). V lost 4 bases, J lost 5 bases, and 16 bases lay in between. This CDR3 is built from 15 residues. CDR3 coding DNA: TGTGCCAGCAGCCTTCGAGCGACGGGGAAAGATACGCAGTATTTT. Protein: CASSLRATGKDTQYF.

This clonotype has just one count. The genes are TRBV7-8 and TRBJ1-1; D is perhaps TRBD1 (6 bases). The CDR3 extends over 15 amino acids. Per the germline V gene, CDR1 is SGHVS and CDR2 is FQNEAQ. V dropped 3 bases and J dropped 7 bases, with 18 bases sitting between them. The CDR3 region has the DNA TGTGCCAGCAGCTTCCCCCGGGCAGGGGATAATGAAGCTTTCTTT. Translating gives CASSFPRAGDNEAFF.

The table lists this clonotype with a count of one. The rearrangement joins TRBV2 to TRBJ1-2; a possible D gene is TRBD1 (5 bases). From germline, CDR1 is SNHLY and CDR2 FYNNEI. The V gene lost 1 base and the J gene lost 5 bases, with 14 bases spanning the gap. This CDR3 spans 15 amino acids. CDR3 sequence reads: CASSEVEAGFYGYTF. The CDR3 region has the DNA TGTGCCAGCAGTGAAGTAGAAGCAGGGTTTTATGGCTACACCTTC.